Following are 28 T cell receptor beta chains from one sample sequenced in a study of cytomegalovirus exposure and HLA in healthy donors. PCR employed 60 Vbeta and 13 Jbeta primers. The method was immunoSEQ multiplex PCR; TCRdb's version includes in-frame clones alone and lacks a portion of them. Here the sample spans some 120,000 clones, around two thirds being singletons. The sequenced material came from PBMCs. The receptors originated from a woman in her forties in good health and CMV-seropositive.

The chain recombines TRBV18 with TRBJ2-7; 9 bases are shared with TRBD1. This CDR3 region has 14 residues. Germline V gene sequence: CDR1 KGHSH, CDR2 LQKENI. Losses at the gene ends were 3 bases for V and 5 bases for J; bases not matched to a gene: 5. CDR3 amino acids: CASSPGQGPHEQYF. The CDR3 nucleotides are TGTGCCAGCTCACCGGGACAGGGCCCGCACGAGCAGTACTTC.

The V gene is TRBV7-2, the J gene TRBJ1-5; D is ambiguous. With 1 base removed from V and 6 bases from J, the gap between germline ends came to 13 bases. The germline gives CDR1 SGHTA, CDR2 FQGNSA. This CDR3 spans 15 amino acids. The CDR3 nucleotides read TGTGCCAGCAGCTTAGTCGGTACTGGGCCTCAGCCCCAGCATTTT. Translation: CASSLVGTGPQPQHF.

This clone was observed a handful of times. CDR3 DNA: TGTGCCAGCAGCCGGACAGAATCTCAGCCCCAGCATTTT. As protein: CASSRTESQPQHF. The chain has TRBV2 and TRBJ1-5, with D perhaps matching TRBD1 (6 bases). The CDR3 totals 13 residues. Trimming removed 6 bases from V and 6 bases from J, with 12 bases in between. The germline V gene encodes CDR1 SNHLY and CDR2 FYNNEI.

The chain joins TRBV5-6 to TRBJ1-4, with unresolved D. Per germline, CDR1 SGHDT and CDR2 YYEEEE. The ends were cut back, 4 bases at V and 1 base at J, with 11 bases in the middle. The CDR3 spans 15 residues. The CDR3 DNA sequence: TGTGCCAGCAGCCCCTGGCGGGGAACTAATGAAAAACTGTTTTTT. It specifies CASSPWRGTNEKLFF.

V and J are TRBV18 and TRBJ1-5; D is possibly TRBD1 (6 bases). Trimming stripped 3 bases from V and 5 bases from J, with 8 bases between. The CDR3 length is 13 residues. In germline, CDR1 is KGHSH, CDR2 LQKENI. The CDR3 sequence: CASSPAGDQPQHF. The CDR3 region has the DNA TGTGCCAGCTCACCTGCAGGGGATCAGCCCCAGCATTTT.

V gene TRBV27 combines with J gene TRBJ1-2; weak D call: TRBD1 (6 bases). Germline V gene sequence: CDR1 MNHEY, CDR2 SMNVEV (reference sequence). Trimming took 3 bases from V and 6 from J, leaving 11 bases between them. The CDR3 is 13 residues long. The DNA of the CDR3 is TGTGCCAGCAGTTTTGGGGGGGCTCATGGCTACACCTTC. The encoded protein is CASSFGGAHGYTF.

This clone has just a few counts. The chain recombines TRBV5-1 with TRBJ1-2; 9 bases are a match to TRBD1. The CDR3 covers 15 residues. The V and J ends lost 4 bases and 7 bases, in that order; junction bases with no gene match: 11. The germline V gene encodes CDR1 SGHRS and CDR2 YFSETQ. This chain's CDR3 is CASSRSSQGALGYTF. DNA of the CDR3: TGCGCCAGCAGCAGATCCTCACAGGGGGCGCTTGGCTACACCTTC.

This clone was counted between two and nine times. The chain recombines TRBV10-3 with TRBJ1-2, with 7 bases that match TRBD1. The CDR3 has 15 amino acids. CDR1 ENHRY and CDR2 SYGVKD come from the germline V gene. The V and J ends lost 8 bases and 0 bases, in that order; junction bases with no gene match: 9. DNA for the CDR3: TGTGCCATCGCGGCAGGGGGTTCAGCTAACTATGGCTACACCTTC. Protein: CAIAAGGSANYGYTF.

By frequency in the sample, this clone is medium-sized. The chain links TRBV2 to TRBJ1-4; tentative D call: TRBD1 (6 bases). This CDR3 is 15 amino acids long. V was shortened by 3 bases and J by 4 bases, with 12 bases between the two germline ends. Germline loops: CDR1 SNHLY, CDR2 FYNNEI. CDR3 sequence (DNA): TGTGCCAGCAGTGAGGGGGCAGCTATTAATGAAAAACTGTTTTTT. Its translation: CASSEGAAINEKLFF.

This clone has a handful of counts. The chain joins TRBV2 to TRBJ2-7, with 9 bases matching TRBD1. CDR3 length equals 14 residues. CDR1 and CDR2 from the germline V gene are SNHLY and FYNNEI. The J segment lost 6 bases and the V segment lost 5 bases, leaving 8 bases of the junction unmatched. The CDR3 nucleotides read TGTGCCAGCAGTCGACAGGGGGGTTATAGCGAGCAGTACTTC. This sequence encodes CASSRQGGYSEQYF.

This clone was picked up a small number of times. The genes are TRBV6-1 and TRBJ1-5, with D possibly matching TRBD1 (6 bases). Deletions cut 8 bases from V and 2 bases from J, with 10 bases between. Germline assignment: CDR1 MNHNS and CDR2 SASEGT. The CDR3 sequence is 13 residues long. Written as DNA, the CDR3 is TGTGCCAGCGGAAGACAGGGCAATCAGCCCCAGCATTTT. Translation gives CASGRQGNQPQHF.

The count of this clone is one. The CDR3 loop reads CASNLLDSGNTIYF. The CDR3 nucleotides read TGTGCCAGCAACTTACTAGACTCTGGAAACACCATATATTTT. V is TRBV6-6 and J is TRBJ1-3; D is unclear. The CDR3 covers 14 residues. The germline V and J ends were trimmed by 7 bases and 0 bases, with 10 bases remaining between them. Per germline, CDR1 MNHNY and CDR2 SVGAGI (reference sequence).

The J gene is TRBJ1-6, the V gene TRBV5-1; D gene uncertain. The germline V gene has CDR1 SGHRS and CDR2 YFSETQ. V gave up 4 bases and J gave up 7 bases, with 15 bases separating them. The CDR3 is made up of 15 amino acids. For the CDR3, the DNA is TGCGCCAGCAGCCGAAACTCCGGAGGGAATTCACCCCTCCACTTT. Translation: CASSRNSGGNSPLHF.

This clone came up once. The CDR3 is CASSVGRNSNQPQHF. CDR3 sequence (DNA): TGTGCCAGCAGCGTAGGCAGGAATAGCAATCAGCCCCAGCATTTT. The chain couples TRBV9 to TRBJ1-5; no reliable D call. This CDR3 spans 15 amino acids. The germline V gene has CDR1 SGDLS and CDR2 YYNGEE. Trimming took off 0 bases at V and 0 bases at J, with 7 bases between the two ends.

The CDR3 DNA sequence: TGTGCCAGCAGCGTAGCGGGGTCCAACACCGGGGAGCTGTTTTTT. It specifies CASSVAGSNTGELFF. The J gene is TRBJ2-2, the V gene TRBV9, with a possible D match to TRBD2 (5 bases). Germline values: CDR1 SGDLS, CDR2 YYNGEE. This CDR3 has 15 residues. Trimming cost V 0 bases and J 2 bases, with 8 bases left between them. The variable domain in full, completed from reference TRBV9 and TRBJ2-2, reads DSGVTQTPKHLITATGQRVTLRCSPRSGDLSVYWYQQSLDQGLQFLIQYYNGEERAKGNILERFSAQQFPDLHSELNLSSLELGDSALYFCASSVAGSNTGELFFGEGSRLTVL.

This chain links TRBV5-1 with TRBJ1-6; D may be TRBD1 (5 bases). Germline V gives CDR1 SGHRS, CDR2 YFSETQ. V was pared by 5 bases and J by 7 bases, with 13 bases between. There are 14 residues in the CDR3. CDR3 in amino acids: CASSYDSPNSPLHF. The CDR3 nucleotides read TGCGCCAGCAGTTACGACAGCCCCAATTCACCCCTCCACTTT. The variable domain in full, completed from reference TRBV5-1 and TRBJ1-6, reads KAGVTQTPRYLIKTRGQQVTLSCSPISGHRSVSWYQQTPGQGLQFLFEYFSETQRNKGNFPGRFSGRQFSNSRSEMNVSTLELGDSALYLCASSYDSPNSPLHFGNGTRLTVT.

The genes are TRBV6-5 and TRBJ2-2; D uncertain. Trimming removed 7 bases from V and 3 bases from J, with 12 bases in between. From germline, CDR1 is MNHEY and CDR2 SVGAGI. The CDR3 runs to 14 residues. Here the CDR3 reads CASTRHSDTGELFF. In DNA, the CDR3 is TGTGCCAGCACGCGACACTCCGACACCGGGGAGCTGTTTTTT.

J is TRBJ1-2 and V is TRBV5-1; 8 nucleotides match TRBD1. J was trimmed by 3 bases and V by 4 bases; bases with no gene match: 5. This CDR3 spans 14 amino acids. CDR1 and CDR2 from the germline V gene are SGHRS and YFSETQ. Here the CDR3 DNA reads TGCGCCAGCAGCGTACAGGGGGGCCACTATGGCTACACCTTC. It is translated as CASSVQGGHYGYTF.

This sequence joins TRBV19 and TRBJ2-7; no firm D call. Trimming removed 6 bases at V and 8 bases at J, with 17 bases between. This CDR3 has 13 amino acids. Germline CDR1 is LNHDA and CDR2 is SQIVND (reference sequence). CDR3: CASRLLPSQKQYF. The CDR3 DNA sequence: TGTGCCAGTAGGCTTTTACCGTCACAAAAGCAGTACTTC.

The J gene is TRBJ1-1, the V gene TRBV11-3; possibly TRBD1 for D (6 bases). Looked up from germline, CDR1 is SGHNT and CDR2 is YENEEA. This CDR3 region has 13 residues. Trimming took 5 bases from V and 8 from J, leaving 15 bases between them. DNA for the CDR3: TGTGCCAGCAGCAAAAGTGGGGGCCGGGAAGCTTTCTTT. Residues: CASSKSGGREAFF.

CDR3 sequence reads: CASSVRGGPHEQFF. CDR3 DNA sequence: TGTGCCAGCAGTGTGCGGGGGGGCCCCCATGAGCAGTTCTTC. This chain uses TRBV6-5 with TRBJ2-1, with TRBD2 identical over 9 bases. CDR1 is MNHEY, CDR2 SVGAGI, per germline. The V segment lost 5 bases and the J segment 8 bases; nucleotides outside the gene matches: 7. The CDR3 contains 14 residues.

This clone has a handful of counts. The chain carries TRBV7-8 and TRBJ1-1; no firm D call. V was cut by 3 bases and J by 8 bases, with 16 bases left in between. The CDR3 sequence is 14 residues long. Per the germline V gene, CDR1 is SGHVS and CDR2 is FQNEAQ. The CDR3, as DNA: TGTGCCAGCAGCTTCAGCGGCGGGTATGGCGAAGCTTTCTTT. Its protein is CASSFSGGYGEAFF. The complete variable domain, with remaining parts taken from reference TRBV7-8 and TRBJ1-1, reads GAGVSQSPRYKVAKRGQDVALRCDPISGHVSLFWYQQALGQGPEFLTYFQNEAQLDKSGLPSDRFFAERPEGSVSTLKIQRTQQEDSAVYLCASSFSGGYGEAFFGQGTRLTVV.

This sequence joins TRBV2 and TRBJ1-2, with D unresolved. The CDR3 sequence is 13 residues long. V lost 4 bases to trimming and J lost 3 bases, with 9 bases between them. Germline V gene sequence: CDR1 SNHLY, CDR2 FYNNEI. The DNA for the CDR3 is TGTGCCAGCAGTGTGGAGGGATACTATGGCTACACCTTC. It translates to CASSVEGYYGYTF.

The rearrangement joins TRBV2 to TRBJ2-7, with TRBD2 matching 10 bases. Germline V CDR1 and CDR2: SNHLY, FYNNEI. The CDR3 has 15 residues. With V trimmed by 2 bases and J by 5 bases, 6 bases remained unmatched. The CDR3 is CASSETVAGGNEQYF. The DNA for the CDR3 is TGTGCCAGCAGTGAAACGGTAGCGGGGGGTAACGAGCAGTACTTC.

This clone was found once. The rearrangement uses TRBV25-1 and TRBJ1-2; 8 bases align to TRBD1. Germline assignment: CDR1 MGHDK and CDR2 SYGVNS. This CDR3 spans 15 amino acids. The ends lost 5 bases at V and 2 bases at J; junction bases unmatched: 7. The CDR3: CASSPLRTGNYGYTF. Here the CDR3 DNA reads TGTGCCAGCAGTCCCCTACGGACAGGGAACTATGGCTACACCTTC.

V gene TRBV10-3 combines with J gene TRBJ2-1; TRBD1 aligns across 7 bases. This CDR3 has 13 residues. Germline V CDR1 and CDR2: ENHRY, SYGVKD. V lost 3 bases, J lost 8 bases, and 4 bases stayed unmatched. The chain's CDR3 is CAISDEGADEQFF. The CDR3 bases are TGTGCCATCAGTGACGAGGGGGCGGATGAGCAGTTCTTC.

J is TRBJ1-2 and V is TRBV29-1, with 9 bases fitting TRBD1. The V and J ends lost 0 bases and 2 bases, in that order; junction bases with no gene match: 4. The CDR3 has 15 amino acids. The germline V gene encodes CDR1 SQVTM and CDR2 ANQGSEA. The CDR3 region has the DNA TGCAGCGTTGAAGACCGGACAGGGGTCAACTATGGCTACACCTTC. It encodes CSVEDRTGVNYGYTF. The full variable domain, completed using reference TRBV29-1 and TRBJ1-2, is SAVISQKPSRDICQRGTSLTIQCQVDSQVTMMFWYRQQPGQSLTLIATANQGSEATYESGFVIDKFPISRPNLTFSTLTVSNMSPEDSSIYLCSVEDRTGVNYGYTFGSGTRLTVV.

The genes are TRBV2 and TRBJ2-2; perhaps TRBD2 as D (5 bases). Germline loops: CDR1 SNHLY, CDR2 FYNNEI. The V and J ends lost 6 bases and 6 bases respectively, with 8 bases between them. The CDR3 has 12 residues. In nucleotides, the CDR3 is TGTGCCAGCAGGAAGGAGGCCGGGGAGCTGTTTTTT. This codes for CASRKEAGELFF.